A selection of T cell receptor beta chains follows, all from one sample in a study of cytotoxic CD8 clonotypes in ibrutinib-treated CLL. Profiled with immunoSEQ multiplex PCR; TCRdb holds only in-frame clones, not every one. The sample contains about 140,000 clones, around 76% of which appear only once. The specimen was PBMCs, collected after 24 months of ibrutinib treatment. The source of these receptors is a human donor with chronic lymphocytic leukemia. Both conserved end residues are part of each CDR3. Each record gives: D gene, J gene, V gene, clone size, CDR3 DNA, CDR3 protein. A D gene is named only where the DNA matches it firmly. Not all rows give a size; the values are once, few, many and, for expanded clones, a class.

D: NA; J: TRBJ2-2; V: TRBV7-2; size: once; DNA: TGTGCCAGCAGCTTAGTAGGGGTGTCGACCGGGGAGCTGTTTTTT; CDR3: CASSLVGVSTGELFF
D: NA; J: TRBJ2-2; V: TRBV27; size: NA; DNA: TGTGCCAGCAGTTTACTGGTAAACGGACAGCACGCGAACACCGGGGAGCTGTTTTTT; CDR3: CASSLLVNGQHANTGELFF
D: TRBD2; J: TRBJ2-7; V: TRBV6-5; size: NA; DNA: TGTGCCAGCAGTTACTCTCGGGGGGCCTACGAGCAGTACTTC; CDR3: CASSYSRGAYEQYF
D: TRBD1; J: TRBJ2-1; V: TRBV2; size: once; DNA: TGTGCCAGCAAGTGGGACAGGAACAATGAGCAGTTCTTC; CDR3: CASKWDRNNEQFF
D: NA; J: TRBJ2-7; V: TRBV15; size: NA; DNA: TGTGCCACCAGCAGAGAAAACAGGGTCGTCTCCTACGAGCAGTACTTC; CDR3: CATSRENRVVSYEQYF
D: NA; J: TRBJ2-7; V: TRBV4-3; size: NA; DNA: TGCGCCAGCAGCCAAGAGGGGACGGAAGGGGTTTACGAGCAGTACTTC; CDR3: CASSQEGTEGVYEQYF
D: NA; J: TRBJ1-3; V: TRBV5-1; size: NA; DNA: TGCGCCAGCAGCGACACGAGCTCTGGAAACACCATATATTTT; CDR3: CASSDTSSGNTIYF
D: TRBD2; J: TRBJ2-7; V: TRBV6-1; size: NA; DNA: TGTGCCAGCCTTCAGGCGGGAGGAGGCTACGAGCAGTACTTC; CDR3: CASLQAGGGYEQYF
D: TRBD2; J: TRBJ2-4; V: TRBV5-4; size: once; DNA: TGTGCCAGCAGCTTGGCCGGGGGGGCCCTAGCCAAAAACATTCAGTACTTC; CDR3: CASSLAGGALAKNIQYF
D: NA; J: TRBJ2-5; V: TRBV19; size: NA; DNA: TGTGCCAGTAGCCGGGGACAACAAGAGACCCAGTACTTC; CDR3: CASSRGQQETQYF
D: TRBD2; J: TRBJ2-5; V: TRBV7-9; size: NA; DNA: TGTGCCAGCAGCTTAATAGCGGGAGGGGGTGAGACCCAGTACTTC; CDR3: CASSLIAGGGETQYF
D: NA; J: TRBJ2-5; V: TRBV6-6; size: once; DNA: TGTGCCAGCACCGACCCCGGGGGTCAAGAGACCCAGTACTTC; CDR3: CASTDPGGQETQYF
D: TRBD1; J: TRBJ2-2; V: TRBV19; size: NA; DNA: TGTGCCAGTAGTATACCCTACAGGGGCGGCGGGGAGCTGTTTTTT; CDR3: CASSIPYRGGGELFF
D: NA; J: TRBJ2-7; V: TRBV28; size: NA; DNA: TGTGCCAGCCGGGGGGCTAGGTGGGGCTACGAGCAGTACTTC; CDR3: CASRGARWGYEQYF
D: NA; J: TRBJ1-1; V: TRBV28; size: large; DNA: TGTGCCAGCAGCCAAAGGGCCGACAGACCGAACACTGAAGCTTTCTTT; CDR3: CASSQRADRPNTEAFF
D: NA; J: TRBJ1-2; V: TRBV15; size: NA; DNA: TGTGCCACCAGCAGAGATGGACCTGGGGCTAACTATGGCTACACCTTC; CDR3: CATSRDGPGANYGYTF
D: NA; J: TRBJ2-7; V: TRBV7-3; size: few; DNA: TGTGCCAGCAGCCCCCTGGGGGACCCAACCTACGAGCAGTACTTC; CDR3: CASSPLGDPTYEQYF
D: NA; J: TRBJ2-7; V: TRBV27; size: NA; DNA: TGTGCCAGCAGTTTAGGGCCTAACCCCTACGAGCAGTACTTC; CDR3: CASSLGPNPYEQYF
D: TRBD1; J: TRBJ2-3; V: TRBV18; size: NA; DNA: TGTGCCAGCTCACGAGACAGGGGAGTTTACGGAGATACGCAGTATTTT; CDR3: CASSRDRGVYGDTQYF
D: TRBD2; J: TRBJ2-1; V: TRBV5-1; size: NA; DNA: TGCGCCAGCAGCCCAATAGGGACTAGCGGCAATGAGCAGTTCTTC; CDR3: CASSPIGTSGNEQFF
D: TRBD2; J: TRBJ2-5; V: TRBV28; size: few; DNA: TGTGCCATCCGGCCTGGGGGGGGGATGCAAGAGACCCAGTACTTC; CDR3: CAIRPGGGMQETQYF
D: NA; J: TRBJ1-4; V: TRBV7-2; size: once; DNA: TGTGCCAGCAGCCCGGGGGAAACTAATGAAAAACTGTTTTTT; CDR3: CASSPGETNEKLFF
D: NA; J: TRBJ2-2; V: TRBV5-1; size: NA; DNA: TGCGCCAGCAGCCCGGACTCGGGCGTCGGGGAGCTGTTTTTT; CDR3: CASSPDSGVGELFF
D: TRBD1; J: TRBJ1-4; V: TRBV9; size: NA; DNA: TGTGCCAGCAGCGTAGTGACAGGGGGCGAAGAAAAACTGTTTTTT; CDR3: CASSVVTGGEEKLFF
D: TRBD1; J: TRBJ1-2; V: TRBV4-2; size: few; DNA: TGTGCCAGCAGCCCAGGGGGAGGCTACACCTTC; CDR3: CASSPGGGYTF
D: TRBD2; J: TRBJ2-7; V: TRBV6-5; size: NA; DNA: TGTGCCAGCAGCCGCGGGGGACCCTACGAGCAGTACTTC; CDR3: CASSRGGPYEQYF
D: NA; J: TRBJ2-2; V: TRBV6-6; size: NA; DNA: TGTGCCAGCCACGGGACCGCCGGGGAGCTGTTTTTT; CDR3: CASHGTAGELFF
D: NA; J: TRBJ2-7; V: TRBV7-2; size: NA; DNA: TGTGCCAGCAGCTTACGGGGCGGTTCTGCCGGGAGCTACGAGCAGTACTTC; CDR3: CASSLRGGSAGSYEQYF
D: NA; J: TRBJ1-2; V: TRBV4-1; size: few; DNA: TGCGCCAGCAGCCCCTGGTGGTCGAACTATGGCTACACCTTC; CDR3: CASSPWWSNYGYTF
D: NA; J: TRBJ2-5; V: TRBV7-9; size: NA; DNA: TGTGCCAGCAGCTTCGCGGCGGAGGAGACCCAGTACTTC; CDR3: CASSFAAEETQYF
D: TRBD2; J: TRBJ2-1; V: TRBV19; size: once; DNA: TGTGCCACCTACGCCGGGGCGGGAGGGGTCTATGAGCAGTTCTTC; CDR3: CATYAGAGGVYEQFF
D: NA; J: TRBJ2-3; V: TRBV4-3; size: NA; DNA: TGCGCCAGCAGCCAGGCTAGGGGTCCCGCCAGCACAGATACGCAGTATTTT; CDR3: CASSQARGPASTDTQYF
D: NA; J: TRBJ2-1; V: TRBV28; size: NA; DNA: TGTGCCAGCAGTTTCCCACGGGCCTACAATGAGCAGTTCTTC; CDR3: CASSFPRAYNEQFF
D: NA; J: TRBJ2-5; V: TRBV18; size: NA; DNA: TGTGCCAGCTCACCTACCGGGACGACCGGGGAGACCCAGTACTTC; CDR3: CASSPTGTTGETQYF
D: NA; J: TRBJ2-3; V: TRBV6-4; size: NA; DNA: TGTGCCAGCAGTGACTCAGGAGGGCCGGATACGCAGTATTTT; CDR3: CASSDSGGPDTQYF
D: NA; J: TRBJ1-2; V: TRBV14; size: few; DNA: TGTGCCAGCAGCCAATACAGGAACTATGGCTACACCTTC; CDR3: CASSQYRNYGYTF
D: NA; J: TRBJ1-1; V: TRBV18; size: NA; DNA: TGTGCCAGCTCCAAGGGGGGGGACACTGAAGCTTTCTTT; CDR3: CASSKGGDTEAFF
D: TRBD2; J: TRBJ2-1; V: TRBV7-8; size: NA; DNA: TGTGCCAGCAGCGGACTAGCGGGGGGGTATGAGCAGTTCTTC; CDR3: CASSGLAGGYEQFF
D: NA; J: TRBJ1-1; V: TRBV5-6; size: NA; DNA: TGTGCCAGCAGCCGGGGGAGGGGCACTGAAGCTTTCTTT; CDR3: CASSRGRGTEAFF
D: NA; J: TRBJ2-3; V: TRBV6-6; size: NA; DNA: TGTGCCAGCAGCCCTCCGGGCACAGATACGCAGTATTTT; CDR3: CASSPPGTDTQYF
D: NA; J: TRBJ2-1; V: TRBV5-6; size: NA; DNA: TGTGCCAGCAGCAGGTGGGGTAGCTCCTACAATGAGCAGTTCTTC; CDR3: CASSRWGSSYNEQFF
D: NA; J: TRBJ2-7; V: TRBV4-2; size: once; DNA: TGTGCCAGCAGCTGGGACTCCACCGAGCAGTACTTC; CDR3: CASSWDSTEQYF